This T cell receptor (beta chain) is drawn from a study of shared clonotypes between healthy human individuals. Study observations and caveats: Genetic and exposure-history diversity was limited by the few donors.

Produced via immunoSEQ multiplex PCR; TCRdb's table is partial and in-frame only. This sample has approximately 1,000,000 clones, with 75% to 85% found just once. CDR3 length equals 10 residues. With 8 bases removed from V and 4 bases from J, the gap between germline ends came to 6 bases. Germline CDR1 is MDHEN and CDR2 is SYDVKM. The donors were adults (healthy and HIV-negative) with no recent acute infections or vaccinations. The split of CD4+ cells yielded CD45RA+ naive and CD45RA-negative memory subsets. This clone was observed a handful of times. What it binds is not known. The V gene is TRBV28, the J gene TRBJ2-7; D not certain. The receptor was isolated from a man between 18 and 29 years old in good health. Some clones in this sample may be carry-over from other donors' samples. The sequencing input was memory CD4+ T cells from PBMCs. Subset denoted: CD45RA-negative fraction. DNA for the CDR3: TGTGCCAGCGCCCAATACGAGCAGTACTTC. Its translation is CASAQYEQYF.